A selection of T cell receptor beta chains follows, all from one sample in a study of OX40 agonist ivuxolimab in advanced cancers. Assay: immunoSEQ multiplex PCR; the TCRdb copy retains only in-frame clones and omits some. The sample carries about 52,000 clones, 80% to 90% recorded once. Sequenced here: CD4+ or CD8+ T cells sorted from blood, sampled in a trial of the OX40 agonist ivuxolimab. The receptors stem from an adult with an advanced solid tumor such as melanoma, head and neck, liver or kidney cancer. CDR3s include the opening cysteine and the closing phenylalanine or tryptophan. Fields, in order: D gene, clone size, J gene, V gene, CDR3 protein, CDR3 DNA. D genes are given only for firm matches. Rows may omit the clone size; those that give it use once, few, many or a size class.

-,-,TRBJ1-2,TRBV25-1,CASSGNSYGYTF,TGTGCCAGCAGTGGCAACAGCTATGGCTACACCTTC
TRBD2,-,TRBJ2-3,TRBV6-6,CASSQAGGVDTQYF,TGTGCCAGCAGCCAAGCGGGGGGGGTAGATACGCAGTATTTT
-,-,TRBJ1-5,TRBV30,CAATGKGQPQHF,TGTGCCGCCACAGGGAAGGGTCAGCCCCAGCATTTT
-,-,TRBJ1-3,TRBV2,CASSGRGALNSGNTIYF,TGTGCCAGCAGTGGACGGGGAGCCTTAAACTCTGGAAACACCATATATTTT
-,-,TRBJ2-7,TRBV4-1,CASSQESGRTSYEQYF,TGCGCCAGCAGCCAAGAGAGCGGCAGGACCTCCTACGAGCAGTACTTC
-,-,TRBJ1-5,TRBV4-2,CASSQDPLSSNQPQHF,TGTGCCAGCAGCCAAGATCCGTTGAGTAGCAATCAGCCCCAGCATTTT
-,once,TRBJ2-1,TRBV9,CASSVEDGYNEQFF,TGTGCCAGCAGCGTAGAGGACGGGTACAATGAGCAGTTCTTC
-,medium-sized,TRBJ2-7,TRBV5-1,CASSLEGLYYEQYF,TGCGCCAGCAGCTTGGAGGGCCTTTACTACGAGCAGTACTTC
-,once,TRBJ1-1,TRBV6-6,CASSYEGVGGYPEAFF,TGTGCCAGCAGTTACGAGGGGGTTGGGGGGTACCCTGAAGCTTTCTTT
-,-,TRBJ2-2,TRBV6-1,CASSFRGELFF,TGTGCCAGCAGTTTTAGGGGGGAGCTGTTTTTT
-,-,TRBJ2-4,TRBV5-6,CASSPEGINIQYF,TGTGCCAGCAGCCCAGAGGGGATAAACATTCAGTACTTC
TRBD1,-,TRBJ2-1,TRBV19,CASRDKLGQTLYEQFF,TGTGCCAGTAGAGACAAATTGGGACAGACTCTATATGAGCAGTTCTTC
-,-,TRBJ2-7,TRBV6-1,CASYGALLGEQYF,TGTGCCAGCTACGGGGCTCTGCTGGGAGAGCAGTACTTC
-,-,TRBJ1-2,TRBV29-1,CSVDSAGVILTSGYTF,TGCAGCGTTGATTCGGCAGGGGTAATTTTGACGTCCGGCTACACCTTC
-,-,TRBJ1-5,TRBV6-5,CASSYSVQINQPQHF,TGTGCCAGCAGTTACTCCGTGCAGATCAATCAGCCCCAGCATTTT
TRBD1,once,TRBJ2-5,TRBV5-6,CASSLGDSQETQYF,TGTGCCAGCAGCTTGGGGGACAGCCAAGAGACCCAGTACTTC
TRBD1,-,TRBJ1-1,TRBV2,CASSGNRGEGTEAFF,TGTGCCAGCAGTGGCAACAGGGGGGAGGGCACTGAAGCTTTCTTT
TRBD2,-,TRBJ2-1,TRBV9,CASSPLTSGGPRNNEQFF,TGTGCCAGCAGCCCCCTTACTAGCGGGGGACCTCGAAACAATGAGCAGTTCTTC
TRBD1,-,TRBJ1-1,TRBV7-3,CASSLSGGYTEAFF,TGTGCCAGCAGCCTATCAGGGGGTTACACTGAAGCTTTCTTT